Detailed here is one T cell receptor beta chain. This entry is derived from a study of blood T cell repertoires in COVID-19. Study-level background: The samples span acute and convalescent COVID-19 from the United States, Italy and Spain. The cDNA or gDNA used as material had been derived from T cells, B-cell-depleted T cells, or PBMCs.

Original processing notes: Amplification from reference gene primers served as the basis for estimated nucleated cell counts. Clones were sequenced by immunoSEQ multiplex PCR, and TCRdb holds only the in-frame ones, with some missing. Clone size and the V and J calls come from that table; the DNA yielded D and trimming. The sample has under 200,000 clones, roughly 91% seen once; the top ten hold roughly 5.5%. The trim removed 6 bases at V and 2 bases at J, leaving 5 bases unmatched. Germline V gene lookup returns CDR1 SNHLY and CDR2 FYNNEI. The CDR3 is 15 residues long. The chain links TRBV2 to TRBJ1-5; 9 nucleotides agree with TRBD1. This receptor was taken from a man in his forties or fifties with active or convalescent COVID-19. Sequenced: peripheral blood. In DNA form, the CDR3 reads TGTGCCAGCAGGGAACAGGGGGCGCGCAATCAGCCCCAGCATTTT. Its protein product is CASREQGARNQPQHF. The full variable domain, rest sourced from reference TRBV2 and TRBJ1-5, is EPEVTQTPSHQVTQMGQEVILRCVPISNHLYFYWYRQILGQKVEFLVSFYNNEISEKSEIFDDQFSVERPDGSNFTLKIRSTKLEDSAMYFCASREQGARNQPQHFGDGTRLSIL.